This TCR beta chain was recorded in a study of breast tumors, draining lymph nodes, adjacent tissues. Study-level findings and limits: Tumors had less TCR diversity than lymph nodes, more than nontumor tissue. Tumor T cell lymph node origin was a supported hypothesis, not proven. The data were judged consistent with most tumor T cells coming from lymph node and expanding in tumor.

The V end was cut by 3 bases, the J end by 6 bases, with 15 bases between. The CDR3 is 15 amino acids. Germline loops: CDR1 MGHRA, CDR2 YSYEKL. Breast cancer patients provided tissue from their axillary draining lymph nodes. To note about this clonotype: What it binds is unknown.

One entry per CDR3 protein, called by TCRdb with MiXCR from the multiplex PCR reads. The table shows 65,000 to 80,000 distinct CDR3 sequences, with roughly a fifth occurring only once. This TCR was sampled from a female donor with breast cancer. Some clones in this sample may be carry-over from other donors' samples. Sequencing used axillary lymph node tissue. The chain uses TRBV4-1 and TRBJ2-1, with D tentatively TRBD1 or TRBD2 (6 bases each). The DNA for the CDR3 is TGCGCCAGCAGCCAGGGCCCCGGAGGGGGCAATGAGCAGTTCTTC. Amino acid sequence: CASSQGPGGGNEQFF.